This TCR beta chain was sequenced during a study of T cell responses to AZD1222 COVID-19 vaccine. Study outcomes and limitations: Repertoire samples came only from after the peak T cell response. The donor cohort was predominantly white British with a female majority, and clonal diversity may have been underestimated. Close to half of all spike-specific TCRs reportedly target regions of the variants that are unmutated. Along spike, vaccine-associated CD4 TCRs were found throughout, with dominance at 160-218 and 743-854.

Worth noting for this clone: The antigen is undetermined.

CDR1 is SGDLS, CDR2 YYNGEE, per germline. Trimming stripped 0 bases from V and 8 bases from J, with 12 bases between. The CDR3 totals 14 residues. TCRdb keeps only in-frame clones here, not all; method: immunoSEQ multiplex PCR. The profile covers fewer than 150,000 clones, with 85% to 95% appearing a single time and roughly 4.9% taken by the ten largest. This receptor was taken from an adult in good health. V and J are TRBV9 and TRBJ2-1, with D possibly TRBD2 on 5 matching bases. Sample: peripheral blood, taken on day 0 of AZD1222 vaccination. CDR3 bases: TGTGCCAGCAGCGTAGGAATGGCGGGCTATGAGCAGTTCTTC. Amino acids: CASSVGMAGYEQFF.